The T cell receptor (beta chain) described here comes from a study of cytomegalovirus exposure and HLA in healthy donors. Notes on the study in general: In vitro checks showed that three CMV-associated chains really do target CMV antigens. Researchers reported in a later analysis that a missense DCLRE1C variant was tied to TCR beta V- and J-gene trimming. Highly shared sequence variants in one cluster were likely a sequencing artifact.

Amplification used 60 Vbeta primers and 13 Jbeta primers. Here immunoSEQ multiplex PCR was the method, and the copy in TCRdb shows in-frame clones only, minus some. The table has 170,000 or so clones, 60% to 80% seen once. Comment on this clone: Its antigen is still unknown.

There are 16 residues in the CDR3. The rearrangement joins TRBV21-1 to TRBJ1-5; TRBD1 is taken as the D call from the table, unchecked against the DNA. TRBV21-1 is an annotated pseudogene. The sequencing sample was made of PBMCs. This clonotype originated in a woman between 25 and 40 years old in good health and CMV-seronegative. The CDR3 loop reads CASSKSWDSNNQPQHF. In DNA, the CDR3 is TGTGCCAGCAGCAAATCATGGGACAGCAACAATCAGCCCCAGCATTTT.